This TCR beta chain was recorded in a study of blood T cell repertoires in COVID-19. V gave up 0 bases and J gave up 5 bases, with 11 bases separating them. This CDR3 region has 14 residues. Germline assignment: CDR1 SGHDT and CDR2 YYEEEE. The data were produced by immunoSEQ multiplex PCR, yet TCRdb's version contains in-frame clones alone and is incomplete. The table has a few hundred thousand clones, around 83% seen once. This clonotype originated in a woman in her 50s who had been exposed to COVID-19. Sequencing was done on a sample of PBMCs or T cells enriched from blood (not recorded which). This chain links TRBV5-6 with TRBJ1-2; D gene uncertain. The CDR3 loop is CASSLVGRPYGYTF. The CDR3 bases are TGTGCCAGCAGCTTGGTGGGGAGGCCATATGGCTACACCTTC.